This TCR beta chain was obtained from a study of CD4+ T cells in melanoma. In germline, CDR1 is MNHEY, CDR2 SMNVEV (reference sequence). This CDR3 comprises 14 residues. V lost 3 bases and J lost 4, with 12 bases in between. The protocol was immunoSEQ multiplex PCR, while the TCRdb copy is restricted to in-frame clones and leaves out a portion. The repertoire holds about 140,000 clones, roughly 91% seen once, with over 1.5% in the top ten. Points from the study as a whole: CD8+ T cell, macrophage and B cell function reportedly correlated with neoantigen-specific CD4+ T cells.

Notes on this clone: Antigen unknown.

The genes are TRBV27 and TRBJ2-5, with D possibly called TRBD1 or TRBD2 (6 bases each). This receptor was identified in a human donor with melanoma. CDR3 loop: CASSFGGRLETQYF. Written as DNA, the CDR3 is TGTGCCAGCAGTTTCGGGGGCAGATTAGAGACCCAGTACTTC.